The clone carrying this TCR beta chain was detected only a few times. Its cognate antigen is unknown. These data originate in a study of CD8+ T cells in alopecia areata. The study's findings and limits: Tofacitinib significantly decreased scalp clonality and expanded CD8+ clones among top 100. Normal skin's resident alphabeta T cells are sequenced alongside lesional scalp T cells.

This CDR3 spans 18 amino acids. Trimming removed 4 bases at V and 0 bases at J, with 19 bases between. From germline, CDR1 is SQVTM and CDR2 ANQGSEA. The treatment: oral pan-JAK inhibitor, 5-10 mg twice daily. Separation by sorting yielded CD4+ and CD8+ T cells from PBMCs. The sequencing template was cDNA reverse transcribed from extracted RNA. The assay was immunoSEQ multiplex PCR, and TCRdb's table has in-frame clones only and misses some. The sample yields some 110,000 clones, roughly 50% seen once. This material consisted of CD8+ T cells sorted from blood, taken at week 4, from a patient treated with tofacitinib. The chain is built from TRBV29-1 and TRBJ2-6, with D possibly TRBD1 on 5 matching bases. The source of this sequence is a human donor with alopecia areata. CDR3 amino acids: CSVVGQGLVGSGANVLTF. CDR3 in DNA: TGCAGCGTTGTTGGGCAGGGATTAGTAGGCTCTGGGGCCAACGTCCTGACTTTC.